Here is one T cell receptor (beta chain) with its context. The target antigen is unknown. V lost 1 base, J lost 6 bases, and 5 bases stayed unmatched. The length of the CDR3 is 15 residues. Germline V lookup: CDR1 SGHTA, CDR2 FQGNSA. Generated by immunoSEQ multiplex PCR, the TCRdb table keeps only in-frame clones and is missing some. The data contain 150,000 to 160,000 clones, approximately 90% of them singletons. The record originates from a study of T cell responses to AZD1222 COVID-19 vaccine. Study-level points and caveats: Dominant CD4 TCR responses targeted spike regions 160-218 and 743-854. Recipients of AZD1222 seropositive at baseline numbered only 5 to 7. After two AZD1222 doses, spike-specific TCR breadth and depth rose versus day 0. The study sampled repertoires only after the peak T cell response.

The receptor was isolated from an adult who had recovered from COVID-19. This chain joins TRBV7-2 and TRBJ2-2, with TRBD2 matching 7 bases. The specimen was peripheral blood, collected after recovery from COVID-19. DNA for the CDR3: TGTGCCAGCAGCTTAGAGCGGGGCACGGCCGGGGAGCTGTTTTTT. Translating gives CASSLERGTAGELFF.